A selection of T cell receptor beta chains follows, all from one sample in a study of beta chain features in type 1 diabetes. The data were produced by immunoSEQ multiplex PCR, yet TCRdb's version contains in-frame clones alone and is incomplete. The sample lists under 350,000 clones; under 8.5% were seen once. Sequenced input: central memory CD4+ T cells from blood. The receptor source for this set is a woman aged 18 to 35 in good health. The CDR3 runs from the conserved cysteine through the conserved F or W. A D gene is named only where the DNA matches it firmly. Clone size is stated in some rows and not others, as once, few, many or a class when expanded.

V gene,D gene,J gene,clone size,CDR3 DNA,CDR3 protein
TRBV14,.,TRBJ1-2,few,TGTGCCAGCAGCCAGATCGCCCAAACGGGCTACACCTTC,CASSQIAQTGYTF
TRBV11-2,.,TRBJ1-5,few,TGTGCCAGCAGCTTAGAGGGCAGTGGCCAGCCCCAGCATTTT,CASSLEGSGQPQHF
TRBV2,.,TRBJ2-2,.,TGTGCCAGCAGATCTTACGGCGGGGAGCTGTTTTTT,CASRSYGGELFF
TRBV29-1,TRBD2,TRBJ2-3,few,TGCAGCGTCGCTAAGACTAGCGGGAGCACAGATACGCAGTATTTT,CSVAKTSGSTDTQYF
TRBV7-9,TRBD1,TRBJ1-4,few,TGTGCCAGCAGCGAAAGCGGACAGGGGCTTGGCGAAAAACTGTTTTTT,CASSESGQGLGEKLFF
TRBV9,TRBD2,TRBJ2-5,.,TGTGCCAGCAGCGTAGAAACAGCTCTAGCGGGAGGGGAGACCCAGTACTTC,CASSVETALAGGETQYF
TRBV6-6,TRBD1,TRBJ1-2,.,TGTGCCAGCAGTTACACAGGGGGGAGCTATGGCTACACCTTC,CASSYTGGSYGYTF
TRBV7-2,TRBD1,TRBJ1-1,many,TGTGCCAGCAGCTTATTCCAGGGGGTTTTCTTT,CASSLFQGVFF
TRBV6-1,.,TRBJ1-5,few,TGTGCCAGCTCGTCTTTGGGAAATCAGCCCCAGCATTTT,CASSSLGNQPQHF
TRBV7-6,.,TRBJ1-6,few,TGTGCCAGCAGCCAGGACATCATTAATTCACCCCTCCACTTT,CASSQDIINSPLHF
TRBV11-2,.,TRBJ2-5,few,TGTGCCAGCAGCTCTGCCTCGGGCCCCTCTGCGGGAGAGACCCAGTACTTC,CASSSASGPSAGETQYF
TRBV6-6,.,TRBJ1-1,few,TGTGCCAGCAGTTACTCCCCGGGGCAGGGGACTGAAGCTTTCTTT,CASSYSPGQGTEAFF
TRBV4-1,.,TRBJ2-2,.,TGCGCCAGCAGCCATCGGCAAGGGTCAGCGAACACCGGGGAGCTGTTTTTT,CASSHRQGSANTGELFF
TRBV11-3,TRBD2,TRBJ2-1,.,TGTGCCAGCAGCTTAGCCGGGACTAGTTTCTACAATGAGCAGTTCTTC,CASSLAGTSFYNEQFF